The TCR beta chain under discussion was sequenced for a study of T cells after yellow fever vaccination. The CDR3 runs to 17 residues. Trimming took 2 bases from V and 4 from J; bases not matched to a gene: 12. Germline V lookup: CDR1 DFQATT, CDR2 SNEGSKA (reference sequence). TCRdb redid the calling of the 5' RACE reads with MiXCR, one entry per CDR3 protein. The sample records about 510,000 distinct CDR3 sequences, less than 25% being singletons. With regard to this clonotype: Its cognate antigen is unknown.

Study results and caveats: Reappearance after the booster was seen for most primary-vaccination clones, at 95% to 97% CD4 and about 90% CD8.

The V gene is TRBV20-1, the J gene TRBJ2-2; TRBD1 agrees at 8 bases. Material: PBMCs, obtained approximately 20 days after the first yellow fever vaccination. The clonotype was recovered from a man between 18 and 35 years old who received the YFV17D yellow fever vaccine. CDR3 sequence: CSARPRGQGVGTGELFF. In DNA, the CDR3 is TGCAGTGCTAGACCCAGGGGGCAGGGTGTGGGCACCGGGGAGCTGTTTTTT.